A selection of T cell receptor beta chains follows, all from one sample in a study of T cells after yellow fever vaccination. MiXCR was run by TCRdb on the 5' RACE reads, yielding one entry per CDR3 protein. The repertoire holds 250,000 or so distinct CDR3 sequences, with 3.6% as singletons. This specimen was PBMCs, taken 15 days after the yellow fever booster vaccination. Receptor source: a man aged 18-30 years who received the YFV17D yellow fever vaccine. CDR3s include the opening cysteine and the closing phenylalanine or tryptophan. A D gene is named only where the DNA matches it firmly. Where a row states a size, it is once, few, many or the class of an expanded clone; other rows omit it.

CDR3nt	CDR3aa	v_gene	j_gene	abundance	d_gene
TGTGCCAGCAGCTTAGTTTCTGGGGATCGTCCCTCTGGAAACACCATATATTTT	CASSLVSGDRPSGNTIYF	TRBV5-4	TRBJ1-3	few	.
TGCGCCAGCAGCCAAGATTGGTGGACGCCGAACACTGAAGCTTTCTTT	CASSQDWWTPNTEAFF	TRBV4-3	TRBJ1-1	many	.
TGTGCCAGCAGCCGGAACGCCCCCCCCTACAATGAGCAGTTCTTC	CASSRNAPPYNEQFF	TRBV7-3	TRBJ2-1	many	.
TGTGCCACCAGCAGAGATCAGAGAGGGGGCGCTGCCAAAAACATTCAGTACTTC	CATSRDQRGGAAKNIQYF	TRBV15	TRBJ2-4	many	TRBD1
TGCGCCAGCAGCTTGGATGGGCCGCCCATCACTGAAGCTTTCTTT	CASSLDGPPITEAFF	TRBV5-1	TRBJ1-1	many	.
TGTGCCAGCAGCTATCTAAGCAATCAGCCCCAGCATTTT	CASSYLSNQPQHF	TRBV7-9	TRBJ1-5	many	.
TGTGCCAGCAATGGATTTGGGGAAGAGACCCAGTACTTC	CASNGFGEETQYF	TRBV6-2/TRBV6-3	TRBJ2-5	.	.
TGTGCCATCAGGGCAGACAGGAATCAGCCCCAGCATTTT	CAIRADRNQPQHF	TRBV10-3	TRBJ1-5	many	.
TGTGCCAGCAGCTTAGTCGACCGGCAGGCCAGCTCTGGGGCCAACGTCCTGACTTTC	CASSLVDRQASSGANVLTF	TRBV7-2	TRBJ2-6	many	.
TGCGCCAGCAAAGATTACAGGGATTCGCACGAGCAGTACTTC	CASKDYRDSHEQYF	TRBV4-1	TRBJ2-7	many	.
TGCAGCGTTGAAGGCCGGGGTGAGCAGTTCTTC	CSVEGRGEQFF	TRBV29-1	TRBJ2-1	many	.
TGCGCCAGCAGCATGGGAGCTATGGCGGGTCAAGAGACCCAGTACTTC	CASSMGAMAGQETQYF	TRBV5-1	TRBJ2-5	many	.
TGTGCCAGCAGCACGCCGGGGGGCAGGGGAAGAGGGCAAGAGACCCAGTACTTC	CASSTPGGRGRGQETQYF	TRBV7-6	TRBJ2-5	many	.
TGTGCCAGCAGTGAAATGGACAGCGAGACGGGTCAGCCCCAGCATTTT	CASSEMDSETGQPQHF	TRBV25-1	TRBJ1-5	few	.
TGCAGTGCTAGGCTGGCCAACGGGAACACTGAAGCTTTCTTT	CSARLANGNTEAFF	TRBV20-1	TRBJ1-1	many	.
TGTGCCAGCTCACCAATTGTGGCTAGCGGGGGAGAGACCCAGTACTTC	CASSPIVASGGETQYF	TRBV18	TRBJ2-5	many	TRBD2
TGTGCCAGCAGTTTAGCGGGGGGACCCAGCTTATATGGCTACACCTTC	CASSLAGGPSLYGYTF	TRBV12-3/TRBV12-4	TRBJ1-2	many	.
TGTGCCAGCAGCTTTCAGGCGGTGACGATGTTAGAGACCCAGTACTTC	CASSFQAVTMLETQYF	TRBV7-2	TRBJ2-5	many	.
TGTGCCAGCAGTTACTCAGGGGGCCTAGACACTGAAGCTTTCTTT	CASSYSGGLDTEAFF	TRBV6-6	TRBJ1-1	many	TRBD1
TGTGCCAGCAGCTTGGGACAGGCGATCAATCAGCCCCAGCATTTT	CASSLGQAINQPQHF	TRBV5-5	TRBJ1-5	many	.
TGTGCCAGCTCACCCATGACAGGGGACAATTCACCCCTCCACTTT	CASSPMTGDNSPLHF	TRBV18	TRBJ1-6	many	TRBD1
TGTGCCAGCAGCTCCAGTGACAGGGGTAACACTGAAGCTTTCTTT	CASSSSDRGNTEAFF	TRBV5-4	TRBJ1-1	many	TRBD1
TGTGCCAGCAGGGGCACAGGGAACACTGAAGCTTTCTTT	CASRGTGNTEAFF	TRBV7-2	TRBJ1-1	many	.
TGTGCCTGGAGTTCCGGGACAGGGAATCGTCAGCCCCAGCATTTT	CAWSSGTGNRQPQHF	TRBV30	TRBJ1-5	few	TRBD1
TGCAGTGCTAGTCCCCTAGCAGATACGCAGTATTTT	CSASPLADTQYF	TRBV20-1	TRBJ2-3	many	.
TGTGCCAGCGCGGCCCGGGACAGACTTCAAGAGACCCAGTACTTC	CASAARDRLQETQYF	TRBV12-3/TRBV12-4	TRBJ2-5	many	TRBD1